This TCR beta chain is drawn from a study of Ad26.COV2.S vaccination and SARS-CoV-2 variants. The wider study: Donor was in the COV1001 Ad26.COV2.S trial arm.

Regarding treatment: roughly 20 received Ad26.COV2.S at low or high dose, single or two shots; about 5 received placebo; per-sample allocation not given. Material that was analyzed had been drawn on day 63 after the first vaccine or placebo injection. In Boston, an adult donor aged 18-55 years took part. Findings and limits, study-wide: Spike-specific CD8+ and CD4+ T cell responses reportedly showed substantial breadth after vaccination.

Turning to this clone: The antigen is undetermined.

CDR3 length: 13 amino acids. CDR1 KGHDR and CDR2 SFDVKD come from the germline V gene. V gave up 6 bases and J gave up 9 bases, with 14 bases separating them. TCRdb's copy holds only in-frame clones and misses some; the assay was immunoSEQ multiplex PCR. The table lists 300,000 to 450,000 clones, roughly 84% of them singletons. The sequences come from peripheral blood, collected in a trial of Ad26.COV2.S vaccine versus placebo. V is TRBV24-1 and J is TRBJ2-1, with TRBD1 as a possible D gene (7 bases). This TCR was recovered from a person between 18 and 59 years old who received the Ad26.COV2.S COVID-19 vaccine or a placebo. The CDR3 DNA sequence: TGTGCCACCAGTAGGCAGGGGGGAAGTGAGCAGTTCTTC. Its translation: CATSRQGGSEQFF.